Below are 22 T cell receptor beta chains sequenced from a single sample in a study of a mutant IDH1 vaccine in newly diagnosed glioma. Time point reported: week 11, during vaccination. Doses consisted of 300 ug of mutant IDH1 20-mer peptide each, paired with topical imiquimod. TCRdb keeps only in-frame clones here, not all; method: immunoSEQ multiplex PCR. The sample yields more than 55,000 clones, approximately 80% seen once. These TCRs are of unknown antigen specificity. Here the sequenced sample was PBMCs, taken from a glioma patient whose treatment included an IDH1 peptide vaccine. Source of these receptors: a man younger than 40 with glioma.

This sequence joins TRBV5-1 and TRBJ1-1, with TRBD1 matching over 7 bases. Per the germline V gene, CDR1 is SGHRS and CDR2 is YFSETQ. After removal of 4 bases from V and 1 base from J, the junction contained 7 bases not matched to a gene. This CDR3 has 15 residues. CDR3: CASSESTGTNTEAFF. The CDR3 nucleotides are TGCGCCAGCAGCGAGTCGACAGGGACGAACACTGAAGCTTTCTTT.

The V gene is TRBV28, the J gene TRBJ2-7, with 7 bases identical to TRBD2. After removal of 2 bases from V and 5 bases from J, the junction contained 9 bases not matched to a gene. The germline V gene encodes CDR1 MDHEN and CDR2 SYDVKM. CDR3 length equals 15 residues. For the CDR3, the DNA is TGTGCCAGCAGTTTACGCCGGACTAGAAGGGACGAGCAGTACTTC. This encodes CASSLRRTRRDEQYF. Filled out from reference TRBV28 and TRBJ2-7, the complete variable domain reads DVKVTQSSRYLVKRTGEKVFLECVQDMDHENMFWYRQDPGLGLRLIYFSYDVKMKEKGDIPEGYSVSREKKERFSLILESASTNQTSMYLCASSLRRTRRDEQYFGPGTRLTVT.

The gene calls are TRBV5-6 and TRBJ2-7; D is unresolved. Germline CDR1 and CDR2: SGHDT and YYEEEE. The CDR3 is 13 residues long. V lost 0 bases to trimming and J lost 4 bases, with 8 bases between them. The CDR3 region is CASSLDPSYEQYF. DNA of the CDR3: TGTGCCAGCAGCTTGGATCCCTCTTACGAGCAGTACTTC. Complete variable domain (other parts from reference TRBV5-6 and TRBJ2-7): DAGVTQSPTHLIKTRGQQVTLRCSPKSGHDTVSWYQQALGQGPQFIFQYYEEEERQRGNFPDRFSGHQFPNYSSELNVNALLLGDSALYLCASSLDPSYEQYFGPGTRLTVT.

This clone was seen once. The CDR3 DNA follows: TGTGCCAGCAGCAAAAGACAGGGATTCTCCTACGAGCAGTACTTC. Amino acid sequence: CASSKRQGFSYEQYF. V gene TRBV28 combines with J gene TRBJ2-7; 7 bases align to TRBD1. The CDR3 extends over 15 amino acids. Germline CDR1 reads MDHEN; CDR2 reads SYDVKM. V was pared by 6 bases and J by 0 bases, with 8 bases of the junction left unmatched.

This chain uses TRBV6-5 with TRBJ2-1, with D perhaps TRBD2 (6 bases). This CDR3 region has 15 residues. Germline V CDR1 and CDR2: MNHEY, SVGAGI. V was trimmed by 2 bases and J by 9 bases, leaving 17 bases between them. CDR3 loop: CASSYAGGRRGEQFF. CDR3 in DNA: TGTGCCAGCAGTTACGCCGGGGGACGGCGCGGTGAGCAGTTCTTC.

The V and J genes are TRBV11-1 and TRBJ2-7, with TRBD1 matching 11 bases. Germline V gene data show CDR1 as SGHAT and CDR2 as FQDESV (reference sequence). Unmatched junction bases numbered 4, after V lost 6 bases and J lost 0 bases. CDR3 length: 15 amino acids. CDR3 sequence (DNA): TGTGCCAGCAGTCTTGGGACAGGGGGCTCCTACGAGCAGTACTTC. It specifies CASSLGTGGSYEQYF. The full variable domain, rest sourced from reference TRBV11-1 and TRBJ2-7, is EAEVAQSPRYKITEKSQAVAFWCDPISGHATLYWYRQILGQGPELLVQFQDESVVDDSQLPKDRFSAERLKGVDSTLKIQPAELGDSAMYLCASSLGTGGSYEQYFGPGTRLTVT.

This clone was picked up one time. The CDR3 nucleotides are TGCAGTGCTAGGGTGAGGGGGACCCAGTACTTC. It encodes CSARVRGTQYF. The chain uses TRBV20-1 and TRBJ2-5; D is tentatively TRBD1 or TRBD2 (5 bases each). V was clipped by 3 bases and J by 7 bases, with 9 bases between them. The CDR3 runs 11 residues. Germline loops: CDR1 DFQATT, CDR2 SNEGSKA (reference sequence).

J is TRBJ1-5 and V is TRBV15; D call uncertain. Trimming left V 5 bases short and J 6 bases short, with 14 bases between. The CDR3 spans 14 residues. Germline V lookup: CDR1 LNHNV, CDR2 YYDKDF (reference sequence). The CDR3 loop reads CATSAIDGSQPQHF. The CDR3 DNA follows: TGTGCCACCAGCGCAATCGACGGGTCTCAGCCCCAGCATTTT.

The chain employs TRBV7-9 and TRBJ2-1; unclear D gene. The germline V gene encodes CDR1 SEHNR and CDR2 FQNEAQ (reference sequence). This CDR3 is 12 amino acids long. V was cut by 5 bases and J by 5 bases, with 7 bases left in between. The chain's CDR3 is CASSPNHNEQFF. The CDR3 DNA reads as TGTGCCAGCAGCCCTAATCACAATGAGCAGTTCTTC.

This chain uses TRBV15 with TRBJ1-5; 7 nucleotides agree with TRBD1. The CDR3 is 15 amino acids. In germline, CDR1 is LNHNV, CDR2 YYDKDF (reference sequence). J lost 3 bases, V lost 5 bases, and 7 bases had no gene match. CDR3 in amino acids: CATSEDDRDNQPQHF. Here the CDR3 DNA reads TGTGCCACCAGCGAGGATGACAGGGACAATCAGCCCCAGCATTTT.

This clone was seen more than once but under ten times. This rearrangement joins TRBV5-8 to TRBJ1-1; D unclear. Germline V gene lookup returns CDR1 SGHTS and CDR2 YDEGEE. V was shortened by 0 bases and J by 6 bases, with 6 bases between the two germline ends. This CDR3 comprises 12 residues. CDR3 sequence (DNA): TGTGCCAGCAGCTTGGTTCGCCCTGAAGCTTTCTTT. Its protein is CASSLVRPEAFF.

The chain couples TRBV19 to TRBJ1-2; 11 bases align to TRBD1. The CDR3 totals 16 residues. Germline V gene lookup returns CDR1 LNHDA and CDR2 SQIVND (reference sequence). The ends lost 3 bases at V and 8 bases at J; junction bases unmatched: 11. CDR3 region: CASSILGQGALRGYTF. Written as DNA, the CDR3 is TGTGCCAGTAGTATCCTTGGACAGGGGGCGTTACGAGGCTACACCTTC.

The genes are TRBV11-2 and TRBJ2-1, with 16 bases fitting TRBD2. There are 17 residues in the CDR3. Germline values: CDR1 SGHAT, CDR2 FQNNGV. The V gene end was trimmed by 3 bases and the J gene end by 7 bases; junction bases not matched to a gene: 6. For the CDR3, the DNA is TGTGCCAGCAGCTTGACCGGGACTAGCGGGAGGGAAAATGAGCAGTTCTTC. Its protein product is CASSLTGTSGRENEQFF. The variable domain in full, with the rest retrieved from reference TRBV11-2 and TRBJ2-1, is EAGVAQSPRYKIIEKRQSVAFWCNPISGHATLYWYQQILGQGPKLLIQFQNNGVVDDSQLPKDRFSAERLKGVDSTLKIQPAKLEDSAVYLCASSLTGTSGRENEQFFGPGTRLTVL.

V gene TRBV7-3 combines with J gene TRBJ2-1; tentative D call: TRBD2 (6 bases). Germline lookup yields CDR1 SGHTA and CDR2 FQGTGA. V dropped 5 bases and J dropped 8 bases, with 22 bases sitting between them. The CDR3 covers 16 residues. The CDR3 DNA sequence: TGTGCCAGCAGCGCCCGACCGGGACTTCGTACGGATGAGCAGTTCTTC. Translating it yields CASSARPGLRTDEQFF.

J is TRBJ2-3 and V is TRBV2; a weak D match, TRBD2 (6 bases). V shed 6 bases and J shed 4 bases, with 8 bases lying between them. The CDR3 covers 12 residues. The germline CDR1 and CDR2 sequences are SNHLY and FYNNEI. The CDR3: CASREGPDTQYF. The CDR3 nucleotides are TGTGCCAGCAGGGAGGGACCAGATACGCAGTATTTT.

The V gene is TRBV7-8, the J gene TRBJ2-7; D is unresolved. V gave up 5 bases and J gave up 6 bases, with 11 bases separating them. Germline CDR1 is SGHVS and CDR2 is FQNEAQ. The CDR3 is 12 residues long. The CDR3 spells CASSHVASEQYF. DNA for the CDR3: TGTGCCAGCAGCCACGTGGCCTCCGAGCAGTACTTC.

The table lists this clone with a few counts. J is TRBJ1-2 and V is TRBV28, with D possibly matching TRBD1 (5 bases). Deletions cut 6 bases from V and 8 bases from J, with 10 bases between. This CDR3 region has 11 residues. Germline CDR1 and CDR2: MDHEN and SYDVKM. CDR3 DNA: TGTGCCAGCAGATCAGGGCAAGGCTACACCTTC. This sequence encodes CASRSGQGYTF.

The V and J genes are TRBV5-1 and TRBJ2-2; TRBD1 agrees at 7 bases. The CDR3 extends over 15 amino acids. V lost 7 bases and J lost 6; bases outside the gene matches: 12. The germline V gene has CDR1 SGHRS and CDR2 YFSETQ. In DNA, the CDR3 is TGCGCCAGCCGACAACAGGGGTCATTATCCGGGGAGCTGTTTTTT. Encoded protein: CASRQQGSLSGELFF.

The chain has TRBV6-4 and TRBJ2-3; 8 nucleotides match TRBD2. Per the germline V gene, CDR1 is MRHNA and CDR2 is SNTAGT. The CDR3 length is 17 residues. J gave up 4 bases and V 2 bases, and 11 bases lay outside the gene matches. CDR3 sequence (DNA): TGTGCCAGCAGTGACGGGACTAGATCTTTCCTCCCAGATACGCAGTATTTT. Translating gives CASSDGTRSFLPDTQYF.

The genes are TRBV19 and TRBJ2-2; 9 nucleotides align to TRBD1. CDR1 and CDR2 (germline): LNHDA, SQIVND (reference sequence). Trimming at V came to 6 bases and at J to 7 bases, leaving 9 bases not matched to a gene. This CDR3 has 15 amino acids. CDR3 nucleotides: TGTGCCAGTAGCACCGGGACAGGGATCGGCGGGGAGCTGTTTTTT. Protein sequence: CASSTGTGIGGELFF.

The V and J genes are TRBV18 and TRBJ2-7, with 8 bases matching TRBD1. Germline CDR1 reads KGHSH; CDR2 reads LQKENI. The CDR3 contains 15 residues. The junction had 3 bases not matched to a gene; V was cut back by 2 bases and J by 0 bases. CDR3 nucleotides: TGTGCCAGCTCACCAAAGACAGGGGACTCCTACGAGCAGTACTTC. It codes for CASSPKTGDSYEQYF.

This rearrangement joins TRBV28 to TRBJ2-1; 10 bases are shared with TRBD2. Germline V gene sequence: CDR1 MDHEN, CDR2 SYDVKM. J was trimmed by 1 base and V by 7 bases; bases with no gene match: 1. The CDR3 contains 14 residues. In DNA, the CDR3 is TGTGCCAGCACTAGCGGGAGTTCCTACAATGAGCAGTTCTTC. Amino acids: CASTSGSSYNEQFF.